The present T cell receptor (beta chain) was sequenced within a study of OX40 agonist ivuxolimab in advanced cancers. The overall study: All patients had ivuxolimab intravenously every 2 weeks at 0.01 to 10 mg/kg.

Profiled with immunoSEQ multiplex PCR; TCRdb holds only in-frame clones, not every one. In the table there are 100,000 to 120,000 clones, roughly nine tenths of which are singletons. With respect to this clone: The target antigen is unknown.

The CDR3 contains 15 residues. The germline CDR1 and CDR2 sequences are SGHRS and YFSETQ. V dropped 4 bases and J dropped 6 bases, with 16 bases sitting between them. Study observations and caveats: Nonresponders included some who also had low normalized T-cell clonal expansion. At 0.1 to 3.0 mg/kg, CD4+ and CD8+ blood T cells expanded clonally by week 6. Partial responders treated at 0.1-3.0 mg/kg exhibited clonal expansion among the lowest measured.

The TCR originated in an adult with an advanced solid tumor such as melanoma, head and neck, liver or kidney cancer. The input for sequencing was CD4+ or CD8+ T cells sorted from blood, taken in a trial of the OX40 agonist ivuxolimab. The chain joins TRBV5-1 to TRBJ2-2, with D perhaps matching TRBD1 (6 bases). CDR3 in amino acids: CASSVQGLGSGELFF. CDR3 DNA sequence: TGCGCCAGCAGCGTACAGGGTTTAGGCTCCGGGGAGCTGTTTTTT.